A single sample gave rise to the 19 T cell receptor beta chains below, sequenced in a study of cytomegalovirus exposure and HLA in healthy donors. Only in-frame clones appear in the TCRdb table, and some are missing; sequencing was by immunoSEQ multiplex PCR. The sample has approximately 150,000 clones, around four fifths seen once. Sequenced: PBMCs. Every receptor here comes from a man aged 25 to 45 in good health and CMV-seropositive.

The genes are TRBV21-1 and TRBJ2-7; the table gives TRBD1 as D, unverified against the DNA. TRBV21-1 is tagged as a pseudogene. The CDR3 spans 15 residues. CDR3 DNA: TGTGCCAGCAGCAAAAAACAACAGGCTAAGCACGAGCAGTACTTC. Its protein product is CASSKKQQAKHEQYF.

The genes are TRBV6-1 and TRBJ1-4; TRBD1 matches 10 bases. Germline loops: CDR1 MNHNS, CDR2 SASEGT. The ends lost 5 bases at V and 10 bases at J; junction bases unmatched: 7. The CDR3 consists of 14 residues. The CDR3 DNA sequence: TGTGCCAGCAGTACCCGGGACAGGGGTGTAAAACTGTTTTTT. It translates to CASSTRDRGVKLFF.

The CDR3 reads CASSLGARDYEQYF. In DNA, the CDR3 is TGTGCCAGCAGTTTGGGGGCAAGAGACTACGAGCAGTACTTC. The chain combines TRBV6-5 with TRBJ2-7; D is perhaps TRBD1 (6 bases). Trimming left V 4 bases short and J 3 bases short, with 13 bases between. CDR1 and CDR2 from the germline V gene are MNHEY and SVGAGI. The CDR3 has 14 amino acids.

Here the CDR3 reads CASSVVSGGADEQFF. The CDR3 region has the DNA TGTGCCAGCAGCGTAGTTAGCGGGGGGGCCGATGAGCAGTTCTTC. V and J are TRBV9 and TRBJ2-1; the match to TRBD2 covers 11 bases. CDR3 size: 15 residues. Germline assignment: CDR1 SGDLS and CDR2 YYNGEE. V shed 0 bases, J shed 8 bases, and the junction held 4 bases outside the gene matches.

This clone was recorded once. The same CDR3 can be traced to other DNA sequences in this sample. The chain has TRBV9 and TRBJ2-3; 8 bases agree with TRBD2. CDR1 and CDR2 from the germline V gene are SGDLS and YYNGEE. V shed 0 bases, J shed 3 bases, and the junction held 3 bases outside the gene matches. This CDR3 is built from 15 residues. CDR3 residues: CASSVVGGGTDTQYF. The CDR3 DNA is TGTGCCAGCAGCGTAGTAGGCGGGGGGACAGATACGCAGTATTTT.

The J gene is TRBJ1-1, the V gene TRBV5-1, with 8 bases matching TRBD1. The CDR3 sequence is 15 residues long. After removal of 1 base from V and 4 bases from J, the junction contained 6 bases not matched to a gene. Germline CDR1 and CDR2: SGHRS and YFSETQ. This CDR3 is CASSLNLDRGTEAFF. Written as DNA, the CDR3 is TGCGCCAGCAGCTTGAATCTCGACAGGGGCACTGAAGCTTTCTTT.

The count of this clone is one. The chain uses TRBV27 and TRBJ2-1; no reliable D call. V dropped 3 bases and J dropped 3 bases, with 6 bases sitting between them. The CDR3 consists of 13 residues. Germline V gene sequence: CDR1 MNHEY, CDR2 SMNVEV (reference sequence). The CDR3 DNA reads TGTGCCAGCAGTTTGAACTACTACAATGAGCAGTTCTTC. This translates into CASSLNYYNEQFF.

This clone was seen a few times. The genes are TRBV18 and TRBJ2-7; D might be TRBD1 (6 bases). The V and J ends lost 3 bases and 4 bases respectively, with 16 bases between them. The CDR3 spans 15 residues. Per the germline V gene, CDR1 is KGHSH and CDR2 is LQKENI. This CDR3 reads CASSPSAGAGYEQYF. For the CDR3, the DNA is TGTGCCAGCTCACCTTCCGCAGGGGCTGGTTACGAGCAGTACTTC. Full variable domain (missing parts from reference TRBV18 and TRBJ2-7): NAGVMQNPRHLVRRRGQEARLRCSPMKGHSHVYWYRQLPEEGLKFMVYLQKENIIDESGMPKERFSAEFPKEGPSILRIQQVVRGDSAAYFCASSPSAGAGYEQYFGPGTRLTVT.

The V call is TRBV5-1, the J call TRBJ2-7; 7 bases are a match to TRBD1. This CDR3 has 16 amino acids. Germline loops: CDR1 SGHRS, CDR2 YFSETQ. The trim removed 4 bases at V and 0 bases at J, leaving 10 bases unmatched. The CDR3: CASSTSTGPVSYEQYF. In DNA, the CDR3 is TGCGCCAGCAGCACGTCGACAGGGCCGGTCTCCTACGAGCAGTACTTC.

The rearrangement joins TRBV10-3 to TRBJ2-5; D is possibly TRBD2 (6 bases). The germline V gene has CDR1 ENHRY and CDR2 SYGVKD. The CDR3 is 15 amino acids. The ends were cut back, 6 bases at V and 2 bases at J, with 16 bases in the middle. The CDR3, as DNA: TGTGCCATCAGCTCCGCTAGCGCCGTGCAAGAGACCCAGTACTTC. It codes for CAISSASAVQETQYF.

The rearrangement joins TRBV18 to TRBJ2-7; D may be TRBD1 (6 bases). Between the trimmed V and J ends, which lost 6 bases and 3 bases, there was a span of 18 bases. Germline CDR1 and CDR2: KGHSH and LQKENI. The CDR3 spans 15 residues. CDR3 bases: TGTGCCAGCTCCCTCCGGGGTCAGGGACACTACGAGCAGTACTTC. This encodes CASSLRGQGHYEQYF.

The J gene is TRBJ2-7, the V gene TRBV10-3; 9 bases are a match to TRBD1. J was trimmed by 4 bases and V by 4 bases; bases with no gene match: 8. CDR3 length equals 15 residues. The V gene's germline CDR1 is ENHRY and CDR2 SYGVKD. The CDR3 loop is CAISGDREPPYEQYF. In nucleotides, the CDR3 is TGTGCCATCAGTGGGGACAGGGAGCCCCCTTACGAGCAGTACTTC.

The chain has TRBV4-3 and TRBJ1-2, with D hard to call. The CDR3 extends over 13 amino acids. V was pared by 0 bases and J by 4 bases, with 6 bases between. Germline CDR1 reads LGHNA; CDR2 reads YSLEER. In nucleotides, the CDR3 is TGCGCCAGCAGCCAAGATACTGGCTATGGCTACACCTTC. As protein: CASSQDTGYGYTF.

This clone is termed medium-sized. J is TRBJ1-5 and V is TRBV2; a weak D match, TRBD1 (5 bases). Germline V gene lookup returns CDR1 SNHLY and CDR2 FYNNEI. CDR3 size: 17 residues. Trimming pared 5 bases from V and 0 bases from J, leaving 17 bases between. As DNA, the CDR3 is TGTGCCAGCAGTCATGCCCCCGACAGTGCTAGCAATCAGCCCCAGCATTTT. Its protein is CASSHAPDSASNQPQHF.

This chain connects TRBV7-9 to TRBJ2-7; 8 positions match TRBD2. This CDR3 region has 15 residues. The germline CDR1 and CDR2 sequences are SEHNR and FQNEAQ (reference sequence). V gave up 2 bases and J gave up 1 base; unmatched junction bases: 4. The CDR3 spells CASSLISGGSYEQYF. CDR3 in DNA: TGTGCCAGCAGCTTAATCAGCGGGGGATCCTACGAGCAGTACTTC.

The rearrangement uses TRBV7-8 and TRBJ2-7, with a possible D match to TRBD1 (5 bases). The CDR3 loop spans 16 amino acids. Germline V gene data show CDR1 as SGHVS and CDR2 as FQNEAQ. Trimming stripped 4 bases from V and 2 bases from J, with 18 bases between. The CDR3 here is CASSSPRRQSTYEQYF. CDR3 bases: TGTGCCAGCAGCTCGCCCCGTCGACAGTCGACCTACGAGCAGTACTTC.

V and J are TRBV4-1 and TRBJ2-2; TRBD2 matches at 12 bases. The CDR3 length is 17 residues. J lost 1 base, V lost 2 bases, and 2 bases had no gene match. CDR1 and CDR2 (germline): MGHRA, YSYEKL. In DNA, the CDR3 is TGCGCCAGCAGCCAACGGGGACTAGCGGGGAACACCGGGGAGCTGTTTTTT. Translation: CASSQRGLAGNTGELFF.

The chain employs TRBV5-1 and TRBJ2-7, with 7 bases fitting TRBD1. CDR3 size: 14 residues. CDR1 is SGHRS and CDR2 is YFSETQ in the germline V gene. Trimming removed 4 bases from V and 1 base from J; junction bases left unmatched: 5. For the CDR3, the DNA is TGCGCCAGCAGCCCTTGGACAGGTTCCTACGAGCAGTACTTC. Translation gives CASSPWTGSYEQYF.

Comments on this clone: This same CDR3 is encoded by further DNA sequences in the sample. V and J are TRBV29-1 and TRBJ2-2; TRBD2 matches at 7 bases. From germline, CDR1 is SQVTM and CDR2 ANQGSEA. The CDR3 covers 12 residues. The junction had 1 base not matched to a gene; V was cut back by 4 bases and J by 5 bases. Written as DNA, the CDR3 is TGCAGCGTTGGGGGGGGGACCGGGGAGCTGTTTTTT. Its protein product is CSVGGGTGELFF.